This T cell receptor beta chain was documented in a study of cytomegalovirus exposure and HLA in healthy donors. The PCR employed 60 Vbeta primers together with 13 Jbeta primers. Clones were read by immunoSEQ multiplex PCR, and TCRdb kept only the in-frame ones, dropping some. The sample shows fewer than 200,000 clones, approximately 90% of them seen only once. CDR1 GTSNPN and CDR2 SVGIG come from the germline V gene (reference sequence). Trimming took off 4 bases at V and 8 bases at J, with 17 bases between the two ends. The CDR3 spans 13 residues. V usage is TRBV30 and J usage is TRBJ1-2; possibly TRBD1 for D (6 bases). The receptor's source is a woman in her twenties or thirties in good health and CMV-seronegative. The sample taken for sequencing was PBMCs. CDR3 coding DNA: TGTGCCTGGATCTTCGCGACAGGACGAGGCTACACCTTC. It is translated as CAWIFATGRGYTF.